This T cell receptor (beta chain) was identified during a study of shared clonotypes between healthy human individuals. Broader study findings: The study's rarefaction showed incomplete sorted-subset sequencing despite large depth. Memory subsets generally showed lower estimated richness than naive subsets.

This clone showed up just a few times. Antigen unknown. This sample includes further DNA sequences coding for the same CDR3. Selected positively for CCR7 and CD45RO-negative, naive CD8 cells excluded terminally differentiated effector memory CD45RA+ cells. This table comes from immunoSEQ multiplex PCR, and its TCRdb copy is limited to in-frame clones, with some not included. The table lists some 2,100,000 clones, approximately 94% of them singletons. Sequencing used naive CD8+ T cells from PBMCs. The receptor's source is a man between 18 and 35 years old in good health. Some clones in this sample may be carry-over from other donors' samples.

CDR3 bases: TGTGCCAGCAGTTTATCAGGTAGCAATCAGCCCCAGCATTTT. It codes for CASSLSGSNQPQHF. This sequence joins TRBV27 and TRBJ1-5; D call uncertain. The CDR3 is 14 amino acids. Deletions cut 0 bases from V and 0 bases from J, with 3 bases between. In germline, CDR1 is MNHEY, CDR2 SMNVEV (reference sequence).